One sample yielded the 6 T cell receptor beta chains listed below, sequenced in a study of lymphopenia after photon versus proton radiotherapy. The protocol was immunoSEQ multiplex PCR, while the TCRdb copy is restricted to in-frame clones and leaves out a portion. Of about 17,000 clones listed, under 95% were seen once; the top ten hold approximately 1.7%. Here the sequenced sample was peripheral blood, taken from a patient treated with photon-based radiotherapy. All receptors come from a woman aged 40 to 55 with cholangiocarcinoma.

The chain is built from TRBV5-1 and TRBJ2-5; tentatively, D is TRBD1 (5 bases). This CDR3 has 16 amino acids. Germline V gene data show CDR1 as SGHRS and CDR2 as YFSETQ. Trimming took 0 bases from V and 4 from J, leaving 16 bases between them. As DNA, the CDR3 is TGCGCCAGCAGCTTGGAGGCAGGGCCGGGCGTAGAGACCCAGTACTTC. Amino acid sequence: CASSLEAGPGVETQYF.

The J gene is TRBJ2-2, the V gene TRBV13, with TRBD1 matching over 7 bases. The CDR3 loop spans 16 amino acids. The V and J ends lost 5 bases and 8 bases, in that order; junction bases with no gene match: 14. In germline, CDR1 is PRHDT, CDR2 FYEKMQ (reference sequence). The CDR3: CASSPLGQPRDGELFF. In DNA, the CDR3 is TGTGCCAGCAGCCCCTTGGGACAGCCGAGAGATGGGGAGCTGTTTTTT.

The CDR3 is CASSLDLRQGAFF. CDR3 nucleotide sequence: TGTGCCAGCAGCTTAGATCTCCGGCAGGGAGCTTTCTTT. The rearrangement joins TRBV11-2 to TRBJ1-1; maybe TRBD1 (5 bases). The ends were cut back, 0 bases at V and 10 bases at J, with 12 bases in the middle. Looked up from germline, CDR1 is SGHAT and CDR2 is FQNNGV. CDR3 length: 13 residues.

The rearrangement uses TRBV5-6 and TRBJ2-7, with D possibly matching TRBD2 (5 bases). Deletions cut 2 bases from V and 3 bases from J, with 18 bases between. Germline-derived CDR1 and CDR2 are SGHDT and YYEEEE. The CDR3 is 16 amino acids. The CDR3 DNA reads as TGTGCCAGCAGCTTCGAGGGAGCTATTCTAGTCTACGAGCAGTACTTC. Translated, it gives CASSFEGAILVYEQYF. Combining the CDR3 with reference TRBV5-6 and TRBJ2-7 gives the whole variable domain DAGVTQSPTHLIKTRGQQVTLRCSPKSGHDTVSWYQQALGQGPQFIFQYYEEEERQRGNFPDRFSGHQFPNYSSELNVNALLLGDSALYLCASSFEGAILVYEQYFGPGTRLTVT.

This rearrangement joins TRBV7-9 to TRBJ2-3; D tentatively fits TRBD1 or TRBD2 (5 bases each). Germline V gene sequence: CDR1 SEHNR, CDR2 FQNEAQ (reference sequence). V shed 5 bases and J shed 2 bases, with 14 bases lying between them. The CDR3 spans 15 residues. CDR3 DNA: TGTGCCAGCAGCGCCTCTGGGGGATCCACAGATACGCAGTATTTT. Protein product: CASSASGGSTDTQYF.

The chain recombines TRBV11-2 with TRBJ2-1, with D possibly being TRBD1 or TRBD2 (6 bases each). This CDR3 contains 17 residues. With 2 bases removed from V and 0 bases from J, the gap between germline ends came to 14 bases. Germline lookup yields CDR1 SGHAT and CDR2 FQNNGV. CDR3 region: CASSLRGELLSYNEQFF. CDR3 nucleotide sequence: TGTGCCAGCAGCTTAAGGGGGGAACTCCTCTCCTACAATGAGCAGTTCTTC.